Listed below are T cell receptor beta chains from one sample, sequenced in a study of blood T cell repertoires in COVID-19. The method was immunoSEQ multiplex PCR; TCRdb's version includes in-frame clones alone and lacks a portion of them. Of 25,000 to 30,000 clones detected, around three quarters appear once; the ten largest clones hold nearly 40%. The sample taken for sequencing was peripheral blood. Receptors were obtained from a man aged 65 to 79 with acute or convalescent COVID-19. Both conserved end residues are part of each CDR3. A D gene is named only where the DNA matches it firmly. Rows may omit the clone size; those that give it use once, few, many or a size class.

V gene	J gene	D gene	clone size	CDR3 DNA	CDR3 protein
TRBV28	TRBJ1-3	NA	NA	TGTGCCAGCAGTTCCACAGTACTCTCTGGAAACACCATATATTTT	CASSSTVLSGNTIYF
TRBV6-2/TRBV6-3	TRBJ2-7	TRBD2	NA	TGTGCCAGCAGCATTAGCGGGGAGACTTCCTACGAGCAGTACTTC	CASSISGETSYEQYF
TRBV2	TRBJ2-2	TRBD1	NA	TGTGCCAGCAGCGCTTGGACAGGGAACACCGGGGAGCTGTTTTTT	CASSAWTGNTGELFF
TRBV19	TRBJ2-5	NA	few	TGTGCCAGTAGCACTACAGGGTCGAAGACCCAGTACTTC	CASSTTGSKTQYF
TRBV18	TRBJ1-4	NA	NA	TGTGCCAGCTCACCACCGGGCGCAGCGGGCTCTCAGACAAAACTGTTTTTT	CASSPPGAAGSQTKLFF
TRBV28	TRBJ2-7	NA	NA	TGTGCCAGCACCATCCGGACAGCCTACGAGCAGTACTTC	CASTIRTAYEQYF
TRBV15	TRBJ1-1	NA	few	TGTGCCACCAGCAGAGATAGTGGGGGAGGGAGCCAAGCTTTCTTT	CATSRDSGGGSQAFF
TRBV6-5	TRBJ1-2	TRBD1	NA	TGTGCCAGCAGCTTAGGACAGGCCAACTATGGCTACACCTTC	CASSLGQANYGYTF
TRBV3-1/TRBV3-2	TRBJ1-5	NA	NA	TGTGCCAGCAGCCCCCGGGATCAGCCCCAGCATTTT	CASSPRDQPQHF
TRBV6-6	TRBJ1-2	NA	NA	TGTGCCAGCAGCCCCAGCTATGGCTACACCTTC	CASSPSYGYTF
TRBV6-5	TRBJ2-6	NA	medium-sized	TGTGCCAGCAGTTTCGCAGGGGCTGGGGCCAACGTCCTGACTTTC	CASSFAGAGANVLTF
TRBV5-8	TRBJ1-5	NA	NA	TGTGCCAGCAGCTTGGTGCGGGGGTCCAATCAGCCCCAGCATTTT	CASSLVRGSNQPQHF
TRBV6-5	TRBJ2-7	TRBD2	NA	TGTGCCAGCAGTTACTCGGCTAGCGGATACGAGCAGTACTTC	CASSYSASGYEQYF
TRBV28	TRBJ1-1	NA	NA	TGTGCCAGCAGGGGAGTTTTTGAAGCTTTCTTT	CASRGVFEAFF